This TCR beta chain derives from a study of cytomegalovirus exposure and HLA in healthy donors. The V end lost 3 bases, the J end lost 12 bases, and 12 bases lay between the germline ends. Germline values: CDR1 SNHLY, CDR2 FYNNEI. The CDR3 contains 11 residues. The donors were part of the roughly 130-subject validation cohort, which stood apart from the roughly 670-subject first cohort. The repertoire was sequenced with immunoSEQ multiplex PCR; TCRdb's copy has only in-frame clones and lacks some. Altogether 140,000 or so clones are present, 89% being singletons, with the ten largest covering about 10%. In this sample, this clone turned up a few times.

The V and J genes are TRBV2 and TRBJ2-7; TRBD1 might be the D (5 bases). The sequence came from a young woman in good health and CMV-seropositive. Sequenced material: PBMCs. The CDR3, as DNA: TGTGCCAGCAGTGAGGATCAGGGTCGGTACTTC. Translated, it gives CASSEDQGRYF.